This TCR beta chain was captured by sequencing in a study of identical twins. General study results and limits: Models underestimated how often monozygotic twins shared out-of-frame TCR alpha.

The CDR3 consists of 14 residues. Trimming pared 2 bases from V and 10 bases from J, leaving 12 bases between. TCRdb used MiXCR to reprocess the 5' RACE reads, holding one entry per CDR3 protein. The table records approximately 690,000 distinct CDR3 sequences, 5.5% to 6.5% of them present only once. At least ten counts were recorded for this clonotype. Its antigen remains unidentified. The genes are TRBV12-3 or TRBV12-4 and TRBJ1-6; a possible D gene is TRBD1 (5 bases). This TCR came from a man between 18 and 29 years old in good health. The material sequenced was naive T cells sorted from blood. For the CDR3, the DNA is TGTGCCAGCAGTTTAATGCAGGGAAGCTCACCCCTCCACTTT. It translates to CASSLMQGSSPLHF.